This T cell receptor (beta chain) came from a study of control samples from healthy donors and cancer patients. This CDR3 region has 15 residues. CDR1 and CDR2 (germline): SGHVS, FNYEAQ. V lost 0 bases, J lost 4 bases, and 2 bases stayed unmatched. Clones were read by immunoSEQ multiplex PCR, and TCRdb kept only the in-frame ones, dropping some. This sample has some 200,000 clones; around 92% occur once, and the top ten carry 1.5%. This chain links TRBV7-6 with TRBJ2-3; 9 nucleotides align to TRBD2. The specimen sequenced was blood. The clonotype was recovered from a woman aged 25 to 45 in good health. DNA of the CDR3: TGTGCCAGCAGCTTAGCTCGCGGGAGGGCAGATACGCAGTATTTT. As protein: CASSLARGRADTQYF.